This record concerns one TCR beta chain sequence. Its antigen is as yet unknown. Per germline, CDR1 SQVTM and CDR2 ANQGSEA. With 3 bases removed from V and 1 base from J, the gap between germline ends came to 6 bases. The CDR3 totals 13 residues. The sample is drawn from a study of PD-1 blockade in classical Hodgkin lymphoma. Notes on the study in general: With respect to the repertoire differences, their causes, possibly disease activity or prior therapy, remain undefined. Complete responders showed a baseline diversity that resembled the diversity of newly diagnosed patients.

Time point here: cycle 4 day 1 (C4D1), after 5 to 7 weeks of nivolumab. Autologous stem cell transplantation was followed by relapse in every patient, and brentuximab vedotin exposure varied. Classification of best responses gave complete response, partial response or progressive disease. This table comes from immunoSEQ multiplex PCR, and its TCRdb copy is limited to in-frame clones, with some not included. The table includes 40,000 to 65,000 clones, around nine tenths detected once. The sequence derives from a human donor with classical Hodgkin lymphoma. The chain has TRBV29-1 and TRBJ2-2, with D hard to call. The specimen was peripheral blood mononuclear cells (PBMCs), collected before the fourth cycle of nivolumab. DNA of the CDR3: TGCAGCGTTGATGGCCGGAACACCGGGGAGCTGTTTTTT. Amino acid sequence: CSVDGRNTGELFF.